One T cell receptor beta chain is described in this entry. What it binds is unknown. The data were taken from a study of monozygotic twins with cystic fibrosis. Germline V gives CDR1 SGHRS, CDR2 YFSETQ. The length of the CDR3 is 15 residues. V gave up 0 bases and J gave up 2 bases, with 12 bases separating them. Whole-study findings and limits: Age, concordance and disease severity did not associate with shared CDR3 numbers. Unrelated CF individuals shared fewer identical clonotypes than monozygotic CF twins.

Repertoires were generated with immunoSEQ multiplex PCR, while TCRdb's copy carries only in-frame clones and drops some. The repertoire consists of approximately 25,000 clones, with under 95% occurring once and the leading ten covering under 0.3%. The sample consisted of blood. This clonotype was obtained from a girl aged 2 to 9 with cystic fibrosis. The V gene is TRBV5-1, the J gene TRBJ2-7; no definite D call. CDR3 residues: CASSLGASKPYEQYF. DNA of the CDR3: TGCGCCAGCAGCTTGGGGGCATCGAAACCCTACGAGCAGTACTTC. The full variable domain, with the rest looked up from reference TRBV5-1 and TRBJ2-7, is KAGVTQTPRYLIKTRGQQVTLSCSPISGHRSVSWYQQTPGQGLQFLFEYFSETQRNKGNFPGRFSGRQFSNSRSEMNVSTLELGDSALYLCASSLGASKPYEQYFGPGTRLTVT.